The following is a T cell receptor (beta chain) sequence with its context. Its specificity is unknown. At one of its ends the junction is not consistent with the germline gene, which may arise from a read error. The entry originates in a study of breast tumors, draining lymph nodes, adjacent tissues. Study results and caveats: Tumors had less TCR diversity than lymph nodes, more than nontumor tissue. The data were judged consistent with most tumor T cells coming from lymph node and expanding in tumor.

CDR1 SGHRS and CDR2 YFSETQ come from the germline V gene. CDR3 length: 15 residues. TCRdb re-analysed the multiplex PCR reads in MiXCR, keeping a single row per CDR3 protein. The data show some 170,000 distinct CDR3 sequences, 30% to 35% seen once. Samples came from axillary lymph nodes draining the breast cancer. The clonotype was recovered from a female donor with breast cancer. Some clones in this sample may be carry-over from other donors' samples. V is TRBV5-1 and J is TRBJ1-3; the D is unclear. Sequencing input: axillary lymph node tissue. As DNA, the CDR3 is TGCGCCAGCAGCTTGACCCGATTCTCTGGAAACACCATATGTTTT. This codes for CASSLTRFSGNTICF.